A selection of T cell receptor beta chains follows, all from one sample in a study of shared clonotypes between healthy human individuals. Data came from immunoSEQ multiplex PCR; TCRdb stores just in-frame clones and leaves some out. The table has some 2 million clones, about 95% seen once. The specimen was naive CD8+ T cells sorted from blood. The source is a man between 18 and 35 years old in good health. CDR3s include the opening cysteine and the closing phenylalanine or tryptophan. The D gene is left open where the match is weak. Only part of the rows carry a size: once, few, many, or a class if the clone is expanded.

v_call: TRBV6-5
d_call: NA
j_call: TRBJ1-1
clone_size: NA
cdr3_nt: TGTGCCAGCAGTTACGGGACCACACCCGCTGAAGCTTTCTTT
cdr3_aa: CASSYGTTPAEAFF

v_call: TRBV4-3
d_call: NA
j_call: TRBJ2-5
clone_size: NA
cdr3_nt: TGCGCCAGCAGCCTGGGGGGCGAAGAGACCCAGTACTTC
cdr3_aa: CASSLGGEETQYF

v_call: TRBV2
d_call: NA
j_call: TRBJ2-7
clone_size: NA
cdr3_nt: TGTGCCAGCAGTGAAGCCAACAGGGGAGGCTACGAGCAGTACTTC
cdr3_aa: CASSEANRGGYEQYF

v_call: TRBV5-1
d_call: TRBD1
j_call: TRBJ2-3
clone_size: NA
cdr3_nt: TGCGCCAGCAGCTTAGGACAGGGAATCGAAGATACGCAGTATTTT
cdr3_aa: CASSLGQGIEDTQYF

v_call: TRBV5-1
d_call: TRBD2
j_call: TRBJ2-1
clone_size: NA
cdr3_nt: TGCGCCAGCAGCCCCACGGGAGGGGCCACCTACAATGAGCAGTTCTTC
cdr3_aa: CASSPTGGATYNEQFF

v_call: TRBV7-9
d_call: NA
j_call: TRBJ2-1
clone_size: NA
cdr3_nt: TGTGCCAGCAGCTCCGGAATGGCGGGGTGGCTGTTCTTC
cdr3_aa: CASSSGMAGWLFF

v_call: TRBV9
d_call: NA
j_call: TRBJ2-7
clone_size: NA
cdr3_nt: TGTGCCAGCATCTCCCCCCTTGGGAGGCCCTACGAGCAGTACTTC
cdr3_aa: CASISPLGRPYEQYF

v_call: TRBV5-1
d_call: NA
j_call: TRBJ1-1
clone_size: NA
cdr3_nt: TGCGCCAGCAGCTTGGTTCTCACCACTGAAGCTTTCTTT
cdr3_aa: CASSLVLTTEAFF

v_call: TRBV14
d_call: NA
j_call: TRBJ1-2
clone_size: NA
cdr3_nt: TGTGCCAGCAGCCAAGATGCCGGACTGACAGCAGCTAACTATGGCTACACCTTC
cdr3_aa: CASSQDAGLTAANYGYTF

v_call: TRBV6-6
d_call: TRBD1
j_call: TRBJ2-7
clone_size: NA
cdr3_nt: TGTGCCAGCAGCGAAATATTCCGGGACAGGGTTAACGAGCAGTACTTC
cdr3_aa: CASSEIFRDRVNEQYF

v_call: TRBV28
d_call: NA
j_call: TRBJ1-1
clone_size: NA
cdr3_nt: TGTGCCAGCAGCCCAACTATTTACACTGAAGCTTTCTTT
cdr3_aa: CASSPTIYTEAFF

v_call: TRBV7-9
d_call: TRBD1
j_call: TRBJ2-3
clone_size: NA
cdr3_nt: TGTGCCAGCAGCTTACTGGACAGGCCAGATACGCAGTATTTT
cdr3_aa: CASSLLDRPDTQYF

v_call: TRBV30
d_call: TRBD1
j_call: TRBJ1-6
clone_size: few
cdr3_nt: TGTGCCTGGTCGCCGGGACAGGGAGTTTCACCCCTCCACTTT
cdr3_aa: CAWSPGQGVSPLHF

v_call: TRBV11-2
d_call: NA
j_call: TRBJ1-5
clone_size: NA
cdr3_nt: TGTGCCAGCAGCCAGGAGGGACACTATAGCAATCAGCCCCAGCATTTT
cdr3_aa: CASSQEGHYSNQPQHF

v_call: TRBV27
d_call: NA
j_call: TRBJ2-3
clone_size: NA
cdr3_nt: TGTGCCAGCAGTTTAGTGCTGCCTAGCACAGATACGCAGTATTTT
cdr3_aa: CASSLVLPSTDTQYF

v_call: TRBV11-2
d_call: NA
j_call: TRBJ1-5
clone_size: NA
cdr3_nt: TGTGCCAGCAGCACCGCGGGTGGTTATCCCCAGCATTTT
cdr3_aa: CASSTAGGYPQHF

v_call: TRBV6-5
d_call: NA
j_call: TRBJ2-7
clone_size: NA
cdr3_nt: TGTGCCAGCAGTGACCGACAGGCCTACGAGCAGTACTTC
cdr3_aa: CASSDRQAYEQYF

v_call: TRBV6-1
d_call: TRBD2
j_call: TRBJ2-7
clone_size: NA
cdr3_nt: TGTGCCAGCGGTTGGCTAGCGGGGAACTACGAGCAGTACTTC
cdr3_aa: CASGWLAGNYEQYF

v_call: TRBV7-9
d_call: NA
j_call: TRBJ1-6
clone_size: NA
cdr3_nt: TGTGCCAGCAGCCAACAACCGGGACCAAATTCACCCCTCCACTTT
cdr3_aa: CASSQQPGPNSPLHF

v_call: TRBV30
d_call: NA
j_call: TRBJ1-2
clone_size: NA
cdr3_nt: TGTGCCTGGAGTATTGTAGGGGAGGGCTACACCTTC
cdr3_aa: CAWSIVGEGYTF

v_call: TRBV7-8
d_call: NA
j_call: TRBJ2-3
clone_size: NA
cdr3_nt: TGTGCCAGCAGCCCTAACTCCCCCCTCTTCACAGATACGCAGTATTTT
cdr3_aa: CASSPNSPLFTDTQYF

v_call: TRBV30
d_call: NA
j_call: TRBJ1-6
clone_size: NA
cdr3_nt: TGTGCCTGGACAGGGGACGGCGAATCTTTTTGGGGGTCACCCCTCCACTTT
cdr3_aa: CAWTGDGESFWGSPLHF

v_call: TRBV19
d_call: NA
j_call: TRBJ2-3
clone_size: NA
cdr3_nt: TGTGCCAGTAGGGCCAGGGACACAGATACGCAGTATTTT
cdr3_aa: CASRARDTDTQYF

v_call: TRBV14
d_call: NA
j_call: TRBJ2-2
clone_size: once
cdr3_nt: TGTGCCAGCAGCCAATACGCCCTGACCGGGGAGCTGTTTTTT
cdr3_aa: CASSQYALTGELFF

v_call: TRBV7-9
d_call: NA
j_call: TRBJ2-1
clone_size: NA
cdr3_nt: TGTGCCAGCAGCTTGGGGCCGGGAGCGCTCCTGGGAGAGCAGTTCTTC
cdr3_aa: CASSLGPGALLGEQFF

v_call: TRBV10-2
d_call: NA
j_call: TRBJ1-1
clone_size: NA
cdr3_nt: TGCGCCAGCAGTGAGTCGTCCATCTGGCGAACCCCGAACACTGAAGCTTTCTTT
cdr3_aa: CASSESSIWRTPNTEAFF

v_call: TRBV5-4
d_call: TRBD2
j_call: TRBJ2-1
clone_size: NA
cdr3_nt: TGTGCCAGCAGCCCAACTAGCGGCAATGAGCAGTTCTTC
cdr3_aa: CASSPTSGNEQFF

v_call: TRBV27
d_call: NA
j_call: TRBJ1-4
clone_size: NA
cdr3_nt: TGTGCCAGCAGGTCGGGCTTGACTAATGAAAAACTGTTTTTT
cdr3_aa: CASRSGLTNEKLFF

v_call: TRBV6-5
d_call: NA
j_call: TRBJ2-7
clone_size: NA
cdr3_nt: TGTGCCAGCAGTTTTAGGTCTTCCGACTTCTACGAGCAGTACTTC
cdr3_aa: CASSFRSSDFYEQYF

v_call: TRBV27
d_call: TRBD1
j_call: TRBJ2-7
clone_size: once
cdr3_nt: TGTGCCAGCAGTTTATCGACGGGACAGGGGGTCTCCGGCTACGAGCAGTACTTC
cdr3_aa: CASSLSTGQGVSGYEQYF

v_call: TRBV27
d_call: TRBD2
j_call: TRBJ2-3
clone_size: NA
cdr3_nt: TGTGCCAGCAGCCGGTGGTTGCTAGCGGACACAGATACGCAGTATTTT
cdr3_aa: CASSRWLLADTDTQYF

v_call: TRBV21-1
d_call: NA
j_call: TRBJ2-7
clone_size: NA
cdr3_nt: TGTGCCAGCAGCAAAGCCCAGGACTCCTACGAGCAGTACTTC
cdr3_aa: CASSKAQDSYEQYF

v_call: TRBV4-2
d_call: NA
j_call: TRBJ1-1
clone_size: NA
cdr3_nt: TGTGCCAGCAGCCAACCCCTAGCGGGGAACACTGAAGCTTTCTTT
cdr3_aa: CASSQPLAGNTEAFF